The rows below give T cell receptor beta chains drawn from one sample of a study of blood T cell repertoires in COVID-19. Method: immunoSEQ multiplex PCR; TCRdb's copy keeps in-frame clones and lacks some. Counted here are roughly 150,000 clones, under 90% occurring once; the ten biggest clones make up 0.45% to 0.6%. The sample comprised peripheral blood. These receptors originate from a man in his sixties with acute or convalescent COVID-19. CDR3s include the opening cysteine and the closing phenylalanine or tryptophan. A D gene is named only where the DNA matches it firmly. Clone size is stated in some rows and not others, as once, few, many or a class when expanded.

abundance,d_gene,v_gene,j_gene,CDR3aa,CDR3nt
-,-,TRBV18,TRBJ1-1,CASSSLGGGEAFF,TGTGCCAGCTCCTCCCTCGGGGGTGGTGAAGCTTTCTTT
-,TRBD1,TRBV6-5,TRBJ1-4,CASRGTGTVNEKLFF,TGTGCCAGCAGAGGCACCGGGACAGTTAATGAAAAACTGTTTTTT
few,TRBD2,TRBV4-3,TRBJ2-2,CASSQWASGSSGELFF,TGCGCCAGCAGCCAATGGGCTAGCGGGAGTTCGGGGGAGCTGTTTTTT
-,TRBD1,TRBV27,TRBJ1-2,CASSLGTGGPDGYTF,TGTGCCAGCAGTCTAGGGACAGGGGGACCGGATGGCTACACCTTC
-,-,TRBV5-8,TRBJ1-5,CASSPRRSYSNQPQHF,TGTGCCAGCAGCCCACGGCGGTCCTATAGCAATCAGCCCCAGCATTTT
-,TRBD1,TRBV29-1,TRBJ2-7,CSVAAGTGYNEQYF,TGCAGCGTCGCAGCCGGGACAGGGTATAACGAGCAGTACTTC
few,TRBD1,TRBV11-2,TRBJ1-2,CASSLHPRGGYTF,TGTGCCAGCAGCCTGCACCCCAGGGGGGGCTACACCTTC
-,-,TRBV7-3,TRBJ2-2,CASSFSPGGAGELFF,TGTGCCAGCAGCTTTTCCCCTGGCGGCGCCGGGGAGCTGTTTTTT
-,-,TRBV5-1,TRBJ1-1,CASRTENTEAFF,TGCGCCAGCAGGACAGAGAACACTGAAGCTTTCTTT
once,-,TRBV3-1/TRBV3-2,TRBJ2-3,CASSQVQVRDTQYF,TGTGCCAGCAGCCAAGTCCAGGTTAGAGATACGCAGTATTTT